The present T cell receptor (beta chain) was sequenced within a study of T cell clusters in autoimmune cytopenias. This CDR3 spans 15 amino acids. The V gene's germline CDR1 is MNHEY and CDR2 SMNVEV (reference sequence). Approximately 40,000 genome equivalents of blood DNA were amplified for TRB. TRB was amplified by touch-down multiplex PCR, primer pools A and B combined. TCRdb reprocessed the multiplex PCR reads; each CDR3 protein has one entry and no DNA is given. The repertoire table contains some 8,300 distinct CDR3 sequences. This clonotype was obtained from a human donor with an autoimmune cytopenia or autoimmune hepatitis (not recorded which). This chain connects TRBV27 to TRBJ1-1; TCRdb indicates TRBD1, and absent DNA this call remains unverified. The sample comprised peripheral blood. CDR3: CASSPGAVMGTEAFF.